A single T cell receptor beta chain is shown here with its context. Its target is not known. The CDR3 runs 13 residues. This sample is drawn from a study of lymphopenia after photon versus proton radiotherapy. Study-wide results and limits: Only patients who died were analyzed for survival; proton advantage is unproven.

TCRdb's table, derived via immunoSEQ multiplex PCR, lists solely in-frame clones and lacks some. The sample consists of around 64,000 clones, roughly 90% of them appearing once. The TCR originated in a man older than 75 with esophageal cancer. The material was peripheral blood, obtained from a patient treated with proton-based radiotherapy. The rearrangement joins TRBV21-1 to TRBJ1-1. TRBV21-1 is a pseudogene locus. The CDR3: CASSRRGRTEAFF. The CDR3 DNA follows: TGTGCCAGCAGCAGACGGGGGCGAACTGAAGCTTTCTTT.